A selection of T cell receptor beta chains follows, all from one sample in a study of neoadjuvant anti-PD-1 for oral cavity cancer. Sequencing was performed with immunoSEQ multiplex PCR; in TCRdb, only in-frame clones are kept and a portion is missing. The sample holds about 14,000 clones, roughly 65% seen once. The source material was PBMCs, sampled before nivolumab (anti-PD-1) treatment. The source is a person aged 35-79 years with oral cavity squamous cell carcinoma. CDR3s include the opening cysteine and the closing phenylalanine or tryptophan. Clone sizes are given selectively: once, few, many, or a class where the clone is expanded.

CDR3 length	clone size	V gene	J gene	CDR3 protein
12	.	TRBV5-1	TRBJ2-1	CASSSSPGEQFF
16	.	TRBV7-2	TRBJ2-1	CASSFPLSGGLNEQFF
12	.	TRBV9	TRBJ2-4	CASSEDKNIQYF
13	.	TRBV27	TRBJ2-1	CASTPGVGDEQFF
16	.	TRBV5-1	TRBJ2-6	CASSLEAGSGANVLTF
14	.	TRBV6-5	TRBJ1-1	CASSYSRQNTEAFF
16	few	TRBV5-1	TRBJ1-1	CASSLALDGPKTEAFF
16	.	TRBV2	TRBJ2-1	CASTVDRSSSYNEQFF
12	.	TRBV6-5	TRBJ2-1	CASSSENNEQFF
15	.	TRBV4-1	TRBJ1-3	CASSHDGASGNTIYF
15	few	TRBV7-9	TRBJ1-2	CASSLGQGYSYGYTF
14	.	TRBV6-6	TRBJ2-3	CASSYEVLTLTQYF
12	.	TRBV11-1	TRBJ1-2	CASSFDSYGYTF
12	.	TRBV6-4	TRBJ1-2	CASSDSQRSYTF
15	.	TRBV19	TRBJ1-1	CASSIVNRGRTEAFF
14	.	TRBV19	TRBJ1-2	CASRSREAPYGYTF
14	few	TRBV5-1	TRBJ2-7	CASSLETSSYEQYF
16	few	TRBV6-4	TRBJ1-1	CASSELPGQGATEAFF
14	.	TRBV10-3	TRBJ1-2	CAMTPEKGGYGYTF
14	few	TRBV5-4	TRBJ1-1	CASSAQGRDTEAFF
15	.	TRBV5-1	TRBJ2-7	CASSLETGQGTEQYF
15	once	TRBV19	TRBJ1-6	CASSIGQASNSPLHF
16	few	TRBV7-8	TRBJ1-6	CASSLGGTGFGSPLHF
13	.	TRBV5-1	TRBJ1-5	CASSPYSNQPQHF
13	few	TRBV14	TRBJ1-1	CASSHGRAAEAFF
13	.	TRBV7-8	TRBJ1-1	CASSLSRSSEAFF